This T cell receptor (beta chain) was recorded in a study of blood T cell repertoires in COVID-19. At the level of the study: In each case, the material was cDNA or gDNA derived from T cells, B-cell-depleted T cells, or PBMCs.

Libraries were prepared by immunoSEQ multiplex PCR; TCRdb keeps only in-frame clonotypes and omits some of them. The sample lists about 370,000 clones, more than 80% seen once, with around 3% in the top ten. The CDR3 has 16 residues. V was trimmed by 3 bases and J by 0 bases, leaving 12 bases between them. This clonotype was obtained from a woman aged 25 to 45 with COVID-19, enrolled during active disease. This chain joins TRBV23-1 and TRBJ1-5, with a possible D match to TRBD1 (5 bases). TRBV23-1 is an ORF; its function is uncertain. The sample taken for sequencing was peripheral blood. The CDR3 bases are TGCGCCAGCAGTCATGACAGCTACTATAGCAATCAGCCCCAGCATTTT. This sequence encodes CASSHDSYYSNQPQHF.